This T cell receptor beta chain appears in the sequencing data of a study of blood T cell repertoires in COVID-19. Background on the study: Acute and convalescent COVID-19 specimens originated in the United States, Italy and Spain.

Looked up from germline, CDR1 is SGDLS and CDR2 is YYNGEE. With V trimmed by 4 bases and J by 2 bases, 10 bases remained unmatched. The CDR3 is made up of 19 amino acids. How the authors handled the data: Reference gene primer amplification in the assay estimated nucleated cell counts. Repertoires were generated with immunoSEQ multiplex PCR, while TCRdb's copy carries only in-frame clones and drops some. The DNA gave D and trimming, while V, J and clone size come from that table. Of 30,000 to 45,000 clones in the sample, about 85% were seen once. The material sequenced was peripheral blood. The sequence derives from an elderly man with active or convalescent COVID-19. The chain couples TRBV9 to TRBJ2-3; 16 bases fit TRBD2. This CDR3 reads CASSHPGLAGGTFTDTQYF. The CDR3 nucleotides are TGTGCCAGCAGCCATCCGGGACTAGCGGGAGGGACTTTCACAGATACGCAGTATTTT.